These 12 T cell receptor beta chains were sequenced from one sample in a study of graft-versus-host responses after intestinal transplantation. These receptors' targets are unknown. This table comes from immunoSEQ multiplex PCR, and its TCRdb copy is limited to in-frame clones, with some not included. Here the sample spans roughly 100,000 clones, approximately 93% being singletons. Source: unstimulated CD8+ T cells sorted from spleen or lymph node cells, taken before intestinal transplant. These receptors were collected from a human donor who received an intestinal transplant.

This chain uses TRBV27 with TRBJ2-5; possible D gene TRBD2, 5 bases. Germline V gene data show CDR1 as MNHEY and CDR2 as SMNVEV (reference sequence). The CDR3 consists of 16 residues. Trimming took 5 bases from V and 5 from J, leaving 21 bases between them. CDR3 coding DNA: TGTGCCAGCAGTCTAAGATGGCGAGGGCCGTTGGAGACCCAGTACTTC. Encoded protein: CASSLRWRGPLETQYF.

This clone was seen more than once but under ten times. The chain combines TRBV10-2 with TRBJ2-7; 7 positions match TRBD1. Germline-derived CDR1 and CDR2 are WSHSY and SAAADI. This CDR3 contains 14 residues. V shed 6 bases and J 5 bases; nucleotides not matched to a gene: 10. This CDR3 reads CASRTGILAHEQYF. In nucleotides, the CDR3 is TGCGCCAGCAGGACAGGGATCCTGGCCCACGAGCAGTACTTC.

The rearrangement uses TRBV9 and TRBJ1-2; D is uncertain. Germline V gives CDR1 SGDLS, CDR2 YYNGEE. Trimming removed 0 bases from V and 3 bases from J, with 21 bases in between. This CDR3 has 18 residues. Here the CDR3 reads CASSVGGGLIPRDYGYTF. The CDR3 DNA reads TGTGCCAGCAGCGTAGGTGGAGGGTTAATCCCTCGCGACTATGGCTACACCTTC.

V and J are TRBV5-4 and TRBJ1-1; D remains unclear. The CDR3 totals 11 residues. The V end lost 0 bases, the J end lost 8 bases, and 5 bases lay between the germline ends. From germline, CDR1 is SGHNT and CDR2 YYREEE (reference sequence). CDR3 loop: CASSLDREAFF. The CDR3 DNA follows: TGTGCCAGCAGCTTGGACAGAGAAGCTTTCTTT.

The rearrangement uses TRBV14 and TRBJ2-1, with TRBD2 as a possible D gene (6 bases). CDR3 length: 16 residues. V was trimmed by 4 bases and J by 2 bases, leaving 15 bases between them. CDR1 is SGHDN and CDR2 is FVKESK in the germline V gene. CDR3 nucleotide sequence: TGTGCCAGCAGCCCTAGAATGGGGGGACCCTACAATGAGCAGTTCTTC. It encodes CASSPRMGGPYNEQFF.

This chain joins TRBV4-1 and TRBJ1-4; a possible D gene is TRBD1 (6 bases). V was pared by 4 bases and J by 5 bases, with 11 bases between. CDR1 is MGHRA, CDR2 YSYEKL, per germline. CDR3 size: 14 residues. The DNA for the CDR3 is TGCGCCAGCAGCCCACAGGGAGCAAATGAAAAACTGTTTTTT. This gives the protein CASSPQGANEKLFF.

This chain joins TRBV4-1 and TRBJ2-2; D gene uncertain. CDR3 length: 19 residues. Germline values: CDR1 MGHRA, CDR2 YSYEKL. Trimming cost V 3 bases and J 3 bases, with 23 bases left between them. The CDR3 protein is CASSQDGRYARGDTGELFF. The DNA of the CDR3 is TGCGCCAGCAGCCAGGACGGAAGGTACGCCCGAGGAGACACCGGGGAGCTGTTTTTT.

The rearrangement joins TRBV5-4 to TRBJ2-3, with 8 bases fitting TRBD2. This CDR3 spans 11 amino acids. The V segment lost 4 bases and the J segment 8 bases; nucleotides outside the gene matches: 0. The germline V gene encodes CDR1 SGHNT and CDR2 YYREEE (reference sequence). In DNA, the CDR3 is TGTGCCAGCAGCCGGGGGGGTACGCAGTATTTT. Translation: CASSRGGTQYF.

The V call is TRBV6-6, the J call TRBJ1-1, with a weak D call TRBD1 (6 bases). CDR3 length: 14 amino acids. Per the germline V gene, CDR1 is MNHNY and CDR2 is SVGAGI (reference sequence). Trimming cost V 0 bases and J 11 bases, with 16 bases left between them. CDR3: CASSYSNGGAAAFF. The CDR3 DNA reads as TGTGCCAGCAGTTACTCGAATGGGGGGGCAGCGGCTTTCTTT.

With respect to this clone: One end of the junction does not line up with germline, which may come from a read error. The rearrangement links TRBV5-1 to TRBJ1-5, with D tentatively TRBD1 (5 bases). Germline-derived CDR1 and CDR2 are SGHRS and YFSETQ. The CDR3 is 14 amino acids. The CDR3 sequence is CASSRRDSNQPQHF. CDR3 coding DNA: TGTGCCAGCAGCCGCCGGGACAGCAATCAGCCCCAGCATTTT.

The chain links TRBV9 to TRBJ2-3; unclear D gene. Trimming shortened V by 0 bases and J by 1 base, and 9 bases separated the two germline ends. The germline CDR1 and CDR2 sequences are SGDLS and YYNGEE. The CDR3 length is 15 residues. CDR3 sequence reads: CASSVVDTRTDTQYF. The CDR3 nucleotides are TGTGCCAGCAGCGTAGTCGACACCCGCACAGATACGCAGTATTTT.

V is TRBV6-1 and J is TRBJ2-7; D gene ambiguous. CDR3 size: 12 residues. Germline V lookup: CDR1 MNHNS, CDR2 SASEGT. V was shortened by 6 bases and J by 1 base, with 7 bases between the two germline ends. The CDR3 loop reads CASRGSSYEQYF. CDR3 bases: TGTGCCAGCAGAGGGTCGTCCTACGAGCAGTACTTC.